These 23 T cell receptor beta chains were sequenced from one sample in a study of long-term antiretroviral therapy in people with HIV. Run at survey level, the immunoSEQ assay was version v3.0. The table came from immunoSEQ multiplex PCR; TCRdb's copy has only in-frame clones and leaves some out. In the table there are over 10,000 clones, about nine tenths of which are singletons. The specimen was unsorted PBMCs, collected 2.1 years after starting antiretroviral therapy. The receptors here all came from a woman aged 35 to 49 with HIV.

This clone came up a few times. The genes are TRBV9 and TRBJ2-5, with D tentatively TRBD1 (6 bases). The CDR3 extends over 17 amino acids. Per germline, CDR1 SGDLS and CDR2 YYNGEE. Trimming shortened V by 0 bases and J by 5 bases, and 20 bases separated the two germline ends. The CDR3 loop is CASSVGYGTTLGETQYF. CDR3 sequence (DNA): TGTGCCAGCAGCGTAGGGTACGGGACAACTTTGGGGGAGACCCAGTACTTC.

The rearrangement joins TRBV25-1 to TRBJ2-3; D is perhaps TRBD2 (6 bases). CDR1 is MGHDK and CDR2 is SYGVNS in the germline V gene. The germline V and J ends were trimmed by 2 bases and 5 bases, with 14 bases remaining between them. This CDR3 spans 15 amino acids. In nucleotides, the CDR3 is TGTGCCAGCAGTGAAGGCAGGGTGGGGGGAGATACGCAGTATTTT. It yields the protein CASSEGRVGGDTQYF. The whole variable domain, filled in from reference TRBV25-1 and TRBJ2-3, reads EADIYQTPRYLVIGTGKKITLECSQTMGHDKMYWYQQDPGMELHLIHYSYGVNSTEKGDLSSESTVSRIRTEHFPLTLESARPSHTSQYLCASSEGRVGGDTQYFGPGTRLTVL.

V usage is TRBV27 and J usage is TRBJ2-7, with no clear D. This CDR3 has 10 residues. Between the trimmed V and J ends, which lost 6 bases and 5 bases, there was a span of 5 bases. Germline-derived CDR1 and CDR2 are MNHEY and SMNVEV (reference sequence). This chain's CDR3 is CASRRHEQYF. In DNA, the CDR3 is TGTGCCAGCAGACGTCACGAGCAGTACTTC.

In DNA, the CDR3 is TGTGCCAGCAGCTTTCCCCCGGGACAGCCGGGGTACACCTTC. Translated: CASSFPPGQPGYTF. V gene TRBV7-2 combines with J gene TRBJ1-2; 7 bases line up with TRBD1. The CDR3 is 14 residues long. The germline CDR1 and CDR2 sequences are SGHTA and FQGNSA. Trimming removed 3 bases from V and 11 bases from J; junction bases left unmatched: 12.

The chain combines TRBV6-1 with TRBJ1-6, with D hard to call. V dropped 2 bases and J dropped 0 bases, with 2 bases sitting between them. There are 14 residues in the CDR3. Germline values: CDR1 MNHNS, CDR2 SASEGT. The CDR3 DNA is TGTGCCAGCAGTGAAACCTCCTATAATTCACCCCTCCACTTT. Protein: CASSETSYNSPLHF.

The chain joins TRBV5-6 to TRBJ1-2; no clear D gene. Germline lookup yields CDR1 SGHDT and CDR2 YYEEEE. The CDR3 covers 15 residues. Trimming removed 3 bases at V and 1 base at J, with 13 bases between. CDR3 loop: CASSYSRRNNYGYTF. For the CDR3, the DNA is TGTGCCAGCAGCTACTCCCGTCGGAATAACTATGGCTACACCTTC.

This clone came up once. This rearrangement joins TRBV6-6 to TRBJ1-2; the D gene is possibly TRBD1 (6 bases). In germline, CDR1 is MNHNY, CDR2 SVGAGI (reference sequence). CDR3 length equals 16 residues. The V end was cut by 2 bases, the J end by 3 bases, with 16 bases between. CDR3: CASSYKILQGDYGYTF. The CDR3 nucleotides read TGTGCCAGCAGTTACAAGATACTACAGGGTGACTATGGCTACACCTTC.

The gene calls are TRBV5-4 and TRBJ2-5, with TRBD1 as a possible D gene (6 bases). The V gene's germline CDR1 is SGHNT and CDR2 YYREEE (reference sequence). Between the trimmed V and J ends, which lost 0 bases and 5 bases, there was a span of 8 bases. There are 13 residues in the CDR3. CDR3 sequence: CASSLAGAETQYF. The CDR3 DNA is TGTGCCAGCAGCTTGGCAGGGGCCGAGACCCAGTACTTC.

The chain links TRBV5-8 to TRBJ1-6, with D perhaps TRBD1 (5 bases). Germline-derived CDR1 and CDR2 are SGHTS and YDEGEE. CDR3 length: 13 amino acids. V lost 0 bases and J 9 bases, leaving 7 bases between the germline ends. The CDR3 loop is CASSLVGGSPLHF. CDR3 DNA: TGTGCCAGCAGCTTGGTTGGGGGTTCACCCCTCCACTTT.

The chain has TRBV7-6 and TRBJ2-1; 8 nucleotides agree with TRBD1. CDR1 and CDR2 from the germline V gene are SGHVS and FNYEAQ. Germline trimming cut 1 base from V and 1 base from J; bases unmatched to any gene: 3. This CDR3 has 16 amino acids. In DNA, the CDR3 is TGTGCCAGCAGCTTAGGTACAGGGGGGTCCTACAATGAGCAGTTCTTC. This encodes CASSLGTGGSYNEQFF.

This clone was detected once. V usage is TRBV7-6 and J usage is TRBJ2-3; TRBD2 might be the D (6 bases). The V gene lost 2 bases and the J gene lost 6 bases, with 12 bases spanning the gap. Germline V lookup: CDR1 SGHVS, CDR2 FNYEAQ. The CDR3 length is 14 residues. As DNA, the CDR3 is TGTGCCAGCAGCTTAACCGGGGGTGGGGATACGCAGTATTTT. The encoded protein is CASSLTGGGDTQYF.

The CDR3 coding sequence is TGTGCCTGGAGGGGGCAGACGATTTATGGCTACACCTTC. Encoded protein: CAWRGQTIYGYTF. The chain combines TRBV30 with TRBJ1-2; maybe TRBD1 (5 bases). The CDR3 extends over 13 amino acids. Trimming stripped 3 bases from V and 5 bases from J, with 13 bases between. In germline, CDR1 is GTSNPN, CDR2 SVGIG (reference sequence).

V and J are TRBV18 and TRBJ1-1, with D unclear. The V gene lost 3 bases and the J gene lost 3 bases, with 8 bases spanning the gap. The CDR3 runs 13 residues. In germline, CDR1 is KGHSH, CDR2 LQKENI. The CDR3 is CASSPNRDTEAFF. The CDR3 DNA reads as TGTGCCAGCTCACCTAACCGGGACACTGAAGCTTTCTTT.

As DNA, the CDR3 is TGTGCCAGCAGCCTGGGGCGGGCACATACAGATACGCAGTATTTT. Residues: CASSLGRAHTDTQYF. The chain combines TRBV5-8 with TRBJ2-3, with D perhaps being TRBD1 or TRBD2 (5 bases each). Trimming removed 4 bases from V and 3 bases from J, with 15 bases in between. Germline V gives CDR1 SGHTS, CDR2 YDEGEE. The CDR3 sequence is 15 residues long.

This clone was recorded once. The chain carries TRBV6-5 and TRBJ1-5; D gene uncertain. The CDR3 totals 14 residues. The ends were cut back, 0 bases at V and 8 bases at J, with 11 bases in the middle. Germline CDR1 MNHEY, CDR2 SVGAGI. DNA for the CDR3: TGTGCCAGCAGTTACTCGAGTACCTCCGAGCCCCAGCATTTT. Protein sequence: CASSYSSTSEPQHF.

The genes are TRBV18 and TRBJ2-7; D gene unclear. Deletions cut 3 bases from V and 8 bases from J, with 14 bases between. The CDR3 totals 13 residues. CDR1 is KGHSH, CDR2 LQKENI, per germline. Here the CDR3 reads CASSPPTAAQQYF. The DNA of the CDR3 is TGTGCCAGCTCACCCCCGACGGCCGCGCAGCAGTACTTC.

The rearrangement links TRBV10-3 to TRBJ1-1, with unresolved D. Germline V lookup: CDR1 ENHRY, CDR2 SYGVKD. The CDR3 runs 15 residues. The V and J ends lost 4 bases and 4 bases respectively, with 16 bases between them. For the CDR3, the DNA is TGTGCCATCAGTGCGGTGGGCAGCTGGGGCACTGAAGCTTTCTTT. This encodes CAISAVGSWGTEAFF.

This rearrangement joins TRBV25-1 to TRBJ1-2, with a tentative D call TRBD1 (5 bases). Germline V CDR1 and CDR2: MGHDK, SYGVNS. There are 13 residues in the CDR3. Trimming removed 6 bases from V and 2 bases from J, with 10 bases in between. CDR3 region: CASSPDINYGYTF. CDR3 nucleotide sequence: TGTGCCAGCAGCCCGGACATCAACTATGGCTACACCTTC.

The rearrangement links TRBV6-5 to TRBJ2-5; D is possibly TRBD1 (6 bases). Germline CDR1 reads MNHEY; CDR2 reads SVGAGI. The length of the CDR3 is 14 residues. Deletions cut 2 bases from V and 1 base from J, with 8 bases between. The CDR3 bases are TGTGCCAGCAGTTACGGGGGCCCCCAAGAGACCCAGTACTTC. Translated, it gives CASSYGGPQETQYF.

J is TRBJ2-1 and V is TRBV5-4; D gene unclear. Germline V gives CDR1 SGHNT, CDR2 YYREEE (reference sequence). The germline V and J ends were trimmed by 0 bases and 4 bases, with 11 bases remaining between them. This CDR3 region has 15 residues. DNA of the CDR3: TGTGCCAGCAGCTTGGAAAGGTGGCCGTACAATGAGCAGTTCTTC. Translation gives CASSLERWPYNEQFF.

The CDR3 region has the DNA TGTGCCAGCAGTTTAGACGAGCGGGCCTATAATTCACCCCTCCACTTT. The encoded protein is CASSLDERAYNSPLHF. J is TRBJ1-6 and V is TRBV2; D is uncertain. The CDR3 loop spans 16 amino acids. V gave up 5 bases and J gave up 2 bases, with 13 bases separating them. CDR1 is SNHLY and CDR2 is FYNNEI in the germline V gene.

The chain combines TRBV6-6 with TRBJ2-1, with 8 bases aligning to TRBD1. The CDR3 length is 15 residues. Germline assignment: CDR1 MNHNY and CDR2 SVGAGI (reference sequence). Trimming at V came to 6 bases and at J to 12 bases, leaving 16 bases not matched to a gene. CDR3 in DNA: TGTGCCAGCAGAATCGTACGGGACAGGTCGGGTGGGCAGTTCTTC. It is translated as CASRIVRDRSGGQFF.

This chain joins TRBV6-1 and TRBJ1-4, with no clear D. This CDR3 is 14 amino acids long. Deletions cut 1 base from V and 7 bases from J, with 10 bases between. Germline CDR1 is MNHNS and CDR2 is SASEGT. The CDR3 loop is CASSEGWEAEKLFF. CDR3 sequence (DNA): TGTGCCAGCAGTGAAGGTTGGGAGGCTGAAAAACTGTTTTTT.